The 17 T cell receptor beta chains in this list originate from one sample, sequenced in a study of blood T cell repertoires in COVID-19. Assay: immunoSEQ multiplex PCR; the TCRdb copy retains only in-frame clones and omits some. The data hold about 270,000 clones, with around 87% observed a single time. The sample taken for sequencing was PBMCs or T cells enriched from blood (not recorded which). The receptor set was obtained from a woman under 30 who had recovered from COVID-19.

The chain employs TRBV18 and TRBJ2-5; TRBD2 matches 10 bases. The ends lost 3 bases at V and 3 bases at J; junction bases unmatched: 13. The CDR3 spans 18 residues. CDR1 KGHSH and CDR2 LQKENI come from the germline V gene. In DNA, the CDR3 is TGTGCCAGCTCACCTCTTCCGTCTAGCGGGGGTTCTAAAGAGACCCAGTACTTC. As protein: CASSPLPSSGGSKETQYF. The variable domain in full, with the rest retrieved from reference TRBV18 and TRBJ2-5, is NAGVMQNPRHLVRRRGQEARLRCSPMKGHSHVYWYRQLPEEGLKFMVYLQKENIIDESGMPKERFSAEFPKEGPSILRIQQVVRGDSAAYFCASSPLPSSGGSKETQYFGPGTRLLVL.

Comments on this clone: Germline is not matched at one junction end, which may reflect a read error. J is TRBJ1-1 and V is TRBV6-5; D remains ambiguous. Per the germline V gene, CDR1 is MNHEY and CDR2 is SVGAGI. The CDR3 contains 12 residues. The CDR3 protein is CASKKPNSEAFF. The CDR3 nucleotides read TGTGCCAGCAAGAAACCTAACAGTGAAGCTTTCTTT.

The chain couples TRBV5-1 to TRBJ1-1, with D possibly being TRBD1 (5 bases). Germline V gives CDR1 SGHRS, CDR2 YFSETQ. The CDR3 has 17 residues. The ends were cut back, 2 bases at V and 5 bases at J, with 22 bases in the middle. CDR3 DNA sequence: TGCGCCAGCAGCTTATTAGGTTTGGGAGGGGAGGGGACTGAAGCTTTCTTT. Protein sequence: CASSLLGLGGEGTEAFF.

The chain is built from TRBV29-1 and TRBJ1-6; D uncertain. Trimming pared 5 bases from V and 0 bases from J, leaving 14 bases between. The CDR3 runs 16 residues. The germline V gene has CDR1 SQVTM and CDR2 ANQGSEA. CDR3 loop: CSVCFSRSSYNSPLHF. DNA for the CDR3: TGCAGCGTTTGTTTTAGTCGGAGCTCCTATAATTCACCCCTCCACTTT.

The CDR3 DNA reads as TGCGCCAGCAAGATAACACCGACTGGAAACACCATATATTTT. Residues: CASKITPTGNTIYF. V usage is TRBV5-1 and J usage is TRBJ1-3; D is unclear. Deletions cut 6 bases from V and 2 bases from J, with 12 bases between. Germline CDR1 SGHRS, CDR2 YFSETQ. The CDR3 totals 14 residues. The complete variable domain, with remaining parts taken from reference TRBV5-1 and TRBJ1-3, reads KAGVTQTPRYLIKTRGQQVTLSCSPISGHRSVSWYQQTPGQGLQFLFEYFSETQRNKGNFPGRFSGRQFSNSRSEMNVSTLELGDSALYLCASKITPTGNTIYFGEGSWLTVV.

The rearrangement uses TRBV28 and TRBJ1-5; 7 positions match TRBD1. V lost 7 bases, J lost 0 bases, and 9 bases stayed unmatched. The CDR3 is 16 residues long. Germline V gives CDR1 MDHEN, CDR2 SYDVKM. The CDR3 protein is CASTNDREYSNQPQHF. CDR3 DNA sequence: TGTGCCAGCACTAACGACAGGGAATATAGCAATCAGCCCCAGCATTTT. Variable domain in full (rest from reference TRBV28 and TRBJ1-5): DVKVTQSSRYLVKRTGEKVFLECVQDMDHENMFWYRQDPGLGLRLIYFSYDVKMKEKGDIPEGYSVSREKKERFSLILESASTNQTSMYLCASTNDREYSNQPQHFGDGTRLSIL.

This clone was counted a single time. This sequence joins TRBV28 and TRBJ1-2, with 9 bases identical to TRBD1. Germline assignment: CDR1 MDHEN and CDR2 SYDVKM. The junction had 10 bases not matched to a gene; V was cut back by 4 bases and J by 7 bases. This CDR3 is 15 amino acids long. The CDR3, as DNA: TGTGCCAGCAGTTCCCCGACAGGGGGGGCTTTTGGCTACACCTTC. Residues: CASSSPTGGAFGYTF.

The CDR3 DNA is TGTGCCAGCAGTTCCCTAAAGGGGCGCGTCGATGGCTACACCTTC. Translating gives CASSSLKGRVDGYTF. This chain joins TRBV28 and TRBJ1-2, with D tentatively TRBD1 (5 bases). V was shortened by 4 bases and J by 6 bases, with 18 bases between the two germline ends. Germline-derived CDR1 and CDR2 are MDHEN and SYDVKM. The CDR3 loop spans 15 amino acids.

The chain is built from TRBV7-9 and TRBJ1-1, with 12 nucleotides matching TRBD1. This CDR3 spans 15 amino acids. CDR1 and CDR2 from the germline V gene are SEHNR and FQNEAQ (reference sequence). Trimming took 5 bases from V and 10 from J; bases not matched to a gene: 11. CDR3: CASSLRSGTGGRAFF. CDR3 DNA sequence: TGTGCCAGCAGCCTCCGTTCCGGGACAGGGGGCAGAGCTTTCTTT.

This CDR3 is CASGGVREEYGYTF. The CDR3 DNA reads as TGTGCCAGCGGAGGAGTCAGGGAGGAGTATGGCTACACCTTC. This chain connects TRBV27 to TRBJ1-2, with a tentative D call TRBD1 (5 bases). Trimming took off 8 bases at V and 5 bases at J, with 18 bases between the two ends. The germline V gene has CDR1 MNHEY and CDR2 SMNVEV (reference sequence). There are 14 residues in the CDR3.

In this sample, this clone turned up once. The rearrangement uses TRBV20-1 and TRBJ2-1, with D tentatively TRBD1 (6 bases). The CDR3 spans 11 residues. Trimming stripped 3 bases from V and 9 bases from J, with 9 bases between. CDR1 is DFQATT, CDR2 SNEGSKA, per germline (reference sequence). In DNA, the CDR3 is TGCAGTGCTAGCCTCAGGGGTGAGCAGTTCTTC. This codes for CSASLRGEQFF.

This clone showed up just once. V is TRBV7-9 and J is TRBJ1-5, with D possibly being TRBD1 (5 bases). V gave up 4 bases and J gave up 4 bases, with 8 bases separating them. Per germline, CDR1 SEHNR and CDR2 FQNEAQ (reference sequence). The CDR3 extends over 13 amino acids. This CDR3 reads CASSWEGNQPQHF. For the CDR3, the DNA is TGTGCCAGCAGCTGGGAGGGGAATCAGCCCCAGCATTTT.

This chain uses TRBV5-5 with TRBJ1-2; 7 nucleotides match TRBD1. Germline trimming cut 1 base from V and 5 bases from J; bases unmatched to any gene: 5. This CDR3 has 14 residues. Germline V CDR1 and CDR2: SGHKS, YYEKEE (reference sequence). The CDR3 region is CASSLYGTAYGYTF. DNA for the CDR3: TGTGCCAGCAGCTTGTACGGGACAGCTTATGGCTACACCTTC.

The table lists this clone with a count of one. This sequence joins TRBV5-1 and TRBJ1-5; TRBD1 agrees at 7 bases. In germline, CDR1 is SGHRS, CDR2 YFSETQ. V shed 4 bases and J 6 bases; nucleotides not matched to a gene: 13. The CDR3 has 16 residues. CDR3 bases: TGCGCCAGCAGCCTCGGCGGTCAGGGGGGAGCTCAGCCCCAGCATTTT. It translates to CASSLGGQGGAQPQHF.

The chain recombines TRBV23-1 with TRBJ2-1; 7 bases match TRBD1. TRBV23-1 is annotated as an ORF whose role is uncertain. V was clipped by 7 bases and J by 8 bases; unmatched bases: 8. CDR3 length: 13 residues. The CDR3 is CASTRGKIHEQFF. The CDR3, as DNA: TGCGCCAGCACCAGGGGGAAGATCCATGAGCAGTTCTTC.

CDR3 coding DNA: TGTGCCAGCAGCTATAGCGGGGGGGTCCCCGGGGAGCTGTTTTTT. This translates into CASSYSGGVPGELFF. V and J are TRBV11-2 and TRBJ2-2; 11 positions agree with TRBD2. This CDR3 spans 15 amino acids. Germline CDR1 SGHAT, CDR2 FQNNGV. V shed 4 bases and J 6 bases; nucleotides not matched to a gene: 4.

The gene calls are TRBV3-1 (or the pseudogene TRBV3-2) and TRBJ1-1; TRBD1 agrees at 7 bases. Germline trimming cut 4 bases from V and 5 bases from J; bases unmatched to any gene: 1. Looked up from germline, CDR1 is LGHDT and CDR2 is YNNKEL (reference sequence). The CDR3 runs 12 residues. In DNA, the CDR3 is TGTGCCAGCAGCCCGACAGGGACTGAAGCTTTCTTT. Amino acids: CASSPTGTEAFF.